This TCR beta chain originates from a study of T cell responses to AZD1222 COVID-19 vaccine. Germline V lookup: CDR1 MGHDK, CDR2 SYGVNS. Trimming cost V 5 bases and J 5 bases; bases outside gene matches: 5. The CDR3 spans 14 residues. Comment on this clone: The antigen remains unidentified.

General study findings and limits: Baseline seropositivity characterized only a handful of AZD1222 recipients. Spike-wide vaccine-associated CD4 TCRs dominated at 160-218 and 743-854. The donor cohort was predominantly white British with a female majority, and clonal diversity may have been underestimated. Spike-specific TCR breadth rose after two AZD1222 doses, and depth rose as well.

TCRdb's copy holds only in-frame clones and misses some; the assay was immunoSEQ multiplex PCR. The sample contains some 110,000 clones, approximately 85% of which appear only once. This receptor was obtained from an adult who received the AZD1222 COVID-19 vaccine. Sequencing used peripheral blood, obtained 28 days after the second AZD1222 dose. The chain is built from TRBV25-1 and TRBJ1-1; 10 bases agree with TRBD1. As DNA, the CDR3 is TGTGCCAGCAGTAGTAGGACAGGGGGAACTGAAGCTTTCTTT. Its translation is CASSSRTGGTEAFF.